Sequencing of this TCR beta chain was carried out in a study of CD8 T cells in ankylosing spondylitis. Overall study results and limits: From matched ankylosing spondylitis synovial fluid, disease-linked clones were reportedly recovered at significantly enriched levels. Disease-linked clones were found to be CD8+ and relatively rare in peripheral blood. Among TCR beta sequences, a motif of 7 to 9 highly homologous variants appeared characteristic of ankylosing spondylitis blood. Some motif variants had been reported before (in reactive arthritis synovial fluid and blood).

TCRdb re-analysed the 5' RACE reads in MiXCR, keeping a single row per CDR3 protein. Of about 240,000 distinct CDR3 sequences listed, 8% to 9.5% are singletons. This clonotype was counted ten times or more. Its antigen is unidentified. Losses at the gene ends were 4 bases for V and 0 bases for J; bases not matched to a gene: 6. The CDR3 runs 16 residues. The germline V gene has CDR1 SGHRS and CDR2 YFSETQ. The material sequenced was blood, either unsorted or a sorted T cell fraction (not recorded which). The V call is TRBV5-1, the J call TRBJ2-1, with 8 bases lining up with TRBD1. This receptor was obtained from a male donor with ankylosing spondylitis or in good health (not recorded which). CDR3 bases: TGCGCCAGCAGCGGGGGACAGGTGAGCTCCTACAATGAGCAGTTCTTC. It translates to CASSGGQVSSYNEQFF.